These 5 T cell receptor beta chains originate from one sample sequenced in a study of blood T cell repertoires in COVID-19. Assay: immunoSEQ multiplex PCR; the TCRdb copy retains only in-frame clones and omits some. The repertoire has about 280,000 clones, less than 90% of them found once; the top ten carry 13%. Sequenced material: peripheral blood. The receptors originated from a human donor in a cohort sampled during active COVID-19.

The chain carries TRBV4-3 and TRBJ1-2; D is uncertain. The V end lost 0 bases, the J end lost 9 bases, and 14 bases lay between the germline ends. From germline, CDR1 is LGHNA and CDR2 YSLEER. The CDR3 loop spans 14 amino acids. The CDR3 coding sequence is TGCGCCAGCAGCCAAGATAGTGGACGCGGGCGCTACACCTTC. It encodes CASSQDSGRGRYTF.

There are a few counts of this clone. The chain joins TRBV2 to TRBJ1-2; a weak D match, TRBD1 (5 bases). This CDR3 contains 13 residues. V was shortened by 3 bases and J by 4 bases, with 9 bases between the two germline ends. CDR1 is SNHLY and CDR2 is FYNNEI in the germline V gene. In DNA, the CDR3 is TGTGCCAGCAGTGAGGCCCAGGGCTATGGCTACACCTTC. This codes for CASSEAQGYGYTF. Using reference TRBV2 and TRBJ1-2 for the parts outside the CDR3, the full variable domain is EPEVTQTPSHQVTQMGQEVILRCVPISNHLYFYWYRQILGQKVEFLVSFYNNEISEKSEIFDDQFSVERPDGSNFTLKIRSTKLEDSAMYFCASSEAQGYGYTFGSGTRLTVV.

The CDR3 reads CASKVLAGASGELFF. CDR3 coding DNA: TGTGCCAGCAAGGTCCTAGCGGGAGCCTCCGGGGAGCTGTTTTTT. The gene calls are TRBV28 and TRBJ2-2; 10 bases fit TRBD2. Looked up from germline, CDR1 is MDHEN and CDR2 is SYDVKM. CDR3 size: 15 residues. The V segment lost 7 bases and the J segment 6 bases; nucleotides outside the gene matches: 8.

On this clone: The sample holds other DNA sequences that translate to the same CDR3. J is TRBJ1-2 and V is TRBV11-2; 7 bases fit TRBD1. The CDR3 covers 13 residues. From germline, CDR1 is SGHAT and CDR2 FQNNGV. The V and J ends lost 5 bases and 5 bases, in that order; junction bases with no gene match: 5. The CDR3 loop reads CASSTTGRYGYTF. In DNA, the CDR3 is TGTGCCAGCAGCACGACAGGGAGATATGGCTACACCTTC.

As DNA, the CDR3 is TGTGCCAGCAGTCGCCGGGGGGGCTATGGCTACACCTTC. This gives the protein CASSRRGGYGYTF. This sequence joins TRBV7-9 and TRBJ1-2; D might be TRBD1 (5 bases). From germline, CDR1 is SEHNR and CDR2 FQNEAQ (reference sequence). CDR3 length: 13 amino acids. V lost 6 bases and J lost 4, with 12 bases in between.